One sample yielded the 27 T cell receptor beta chains listed below, sequenced in a study of cytomegalovirus exposure and HLA in healthy donors. The PCR contained 60 Vbeta and 13 Jbeta primers. The assay was immunoSEQ multiplex PCR, and TCRdb's table has in-frame clones only and misses some. The table has around 150,000 clones, about 75% seen once; the top ten hold roughly 4.5%. Sequenced: PBMCs. Receptors originate from a man aged 18 to 35 in good health and CMV-seropositive.

The V gene is TRBV10-2, the J gene TRBJ2-3; TRBD1 might be the D (5 bases). CDR1 is WSHSY and CDR2 is SAAADI in the germline V gene. The germline V and J ends were trimmed by 6 bases and 2 bases, with 15 bases remaining between them. CDR3 length: 15 residues. CDR3: CASRDTGGATDTQYF. CDR3 bases: TGCGCCAGCAGGGACACAGGTGGGGCCACAGATACGCAGTATTTT.

This clone showed up just once. The CDR3: CASSLWTGPVGYGYTF. In DNA, the CDR3 is TGTGCCAGCAGCCTATGGACAGGACCAGTTGGGTATGGCTACACCTTC. The gene calls are TRBV5-4 and TRBJ1-2; 7 bases agree with TRBD1. The trim removed 4 bases at V and 5 bases at J, leaving 14 bases unmatched. CDR1 is SGHNT, CDR2 YYREEE, per germline (reference sequence). CDR3 size: 16 residues.

This clone was found a few times. This sequence joins TRBV30 and TRBJ1-4; D may be TRBD1 (5 bases). Germline loops: CDR1 GTSNPN, CDR2 SVGIG (reference sequence). Trimming shortened V by 3 bases and J by 7 bases, and 18 bases separated the two germline ends. CDR3 length: 15 residues. CDR3 loop: CAWRPTSRRGEKLFF. DNA for the CDR3: TGTGCCTGGAGGCCTACATCGCGGAGGGGTGAAAAACTGTTTTTT. Looking up the rest from reference TRBV30 and TRBJ1-4 gives the full variable domain: SQTIHQWPATLVQPVGSPLSLECTVEGTSNPNLYWYRQAAGRGLQLLFYSVGIGQISSEVPQNLSASRPQDRQFILSSKKLLLSDSGFYLCAWRPTSRRGEKLFFGSGTQLSVL.

The chain has TRBV11-2 and TRBJ1-4; 9 bases fit TRBD1. The germline V gene encodes CDR1 SGHAT and CDR2 FQNNGV. V lost 4 bases, J lost 3 bases, and 3 bases stayed unmatched. The CDR3 runs to 15 residues. The CDR3: CASSSGTGSNEKLFF. The DNA of the CDR3 is TGTGCCAGCAGCTCCGGGACAGGGTCTAATGAAAAACTGTTTTTT.

The chain carries TRBV19 and TRBJ1-1; 9 bases align to TRBD1. The CDR3 has 14 amino acids. Trimming cost V 8 bases and J 4 bases; bases outside gene matches: 8. Germline CDR1 is LNHDA and CDR2 is SQIVND (reference sequence). The CDR3 DNA is TGTGCCAGTTCTCGGACAGGGGAGAGCACTGAAGCTTTCTTT. Amino acid sequence: CASSRTGESTEAFF.

This chain joins TRBV27 and TRBJ1-4; D uncertain. V was shortened by 6 bases and J by 8 bases, with 16 bases between the two germline ends. There are 14 residues in the CDR3. Per germline, CDR1 MNHEY and CDR2 SMNVEV (reference sequence). The CDR3 spells CASRGRAGGEKLFF. CDR3 DNA sequence: TGTGCCAGCAGGGGAAGAGCCGGAGGGGAAAAACTGTTTTTT.

This clone was counted a few times. This rearrangement joins TRBV27 to TRBJ2-2; 7 positions match TRBD1. The V segment lost 2 bases and the J segment 4 bases; nucleotides outside the gene matches: 10. Looked up from germline, CDR1 is MNHEY and CDR2 is SMNVEV (reference sequence). The CDR3 is made up of 17 amino acids. CDR3 region: CASSLRQGSVGTGELFF. The CDR3, as DNA: TGTGCCAGCAGTTTAAGACAGGGTAGTGTGGGCACCGGGGAGCTGTTTTTT.

The V gene is TRBV5-8, the J gene TRBJ2-3; 7 nucleotides match TRBD1. Germline V lookup: CDR1 SGHTS, CDR2 YDEGEE. This CDR3 has 15 residues. The ends lost 4 bases at V and 6 bases at J; junction bases unmatched: 11. Here the CDR3 DNA reads TGTGCCAGCAGCAGAACCGGGACAGAAACTGATACGCAGTATTTT. Translated, it gives CASSRTGTETDTQYF.

The chain combines TRBV4-1 with TRBJ1-5; TRBD1 matches at 10 bases. The junction had 3 bases not matched to a gene; V was cut back by 3 bases and J by 1 base. CDR1 is MGHRA, CDR2 YSYEKL, per germline. This CDR3 is built from 16 residues. The chain's CDR3 is CASSQRQGASNQPQHF. CDR3 coding DNA: TGCGCCAGCAGCCAGCGACAGGGGGCAAGCAATCAGCCCCAGCATTTT.

This sequence joins TRBV19 and TRBJ2-3; weak D call: TRBD2 (6 bases). The CDR3 runs to 14 residues. Germline values: CDR1 LNHDA, CDR2 SQIVND (reference sequence). V was pared by 5 bases and J by 0 bases, with 9 bases between. The CDR3 DNA reads TGTGCCAGTAGTCGGGGGACTAGCACAGATACGCAGTATTTT. It yields the protein CASSRGTSTDTQYF.

The chain has TRBV10-3 and TRBJ2-7, with 7 bases lining up with TRBD1. This CDR3 is 12 amino acids long. J gave up 3 bases and V 10 bases, and 6 bases lay outside the gene matches. Germline CDR1 and CDR2: ENHRY and SYGVKD. CDR3 region: CATRQGNYEQYV. CDR3 nucleotides: TGTGCCACTCGACAGGGAAACTACGAGCAGTACGTC.

The chain links TRBV30 to TRBJ2-6, with 7 bases fitting TRBD2. The V and J ends lost 3 bases and 0 bases, in that order; junction bases with no gene match: 2. Germline loops: CDR1 GTSNPN, CDR2 SVGIG (reference sequence). CDR3 length: 15 residues. The chain's CDR3 is CAWSGGGSGANVLTF. As DNA, the CDR3 is TGTGCCTGGAGCGGCGGGGGCTCTGGGGCCAACGTCCTGACTTTC.

CDR3: CASTPSGTAHEQYV. The CDR3 coding sequence is TGTGCCAGCACCCCCTCCGGGACAGCCCACGAGCAGTACGTC. The gene calls are TRBV6-1 and TRBJ2-7, with TRBD1 identical over 7 bases. Germline trimming cut 7 bases from V and 5 bases from J; bases unmatched to any gene: 11. CDR3 length: 14 amino acids. Germline values: CDR1 MNHNS, CDR2 SASEGT.

The V gene is TRBV27, the J gene TRBJ1-5; perhaps TRBD1 as D (6 bases). Germline V gene lookup returns CDR1 MNHEY and CDR2 SMNVEV (reference sequence). The CDR3 runs to 14 residues. Deletions cut 5 bases from V and 2 bases from J, with 10 bases between. CDR3 region: CASSTGQRNQPQHF. The CDR3, as DNA: TGTGCCAGCAGTACAGGACAGCGCAATCAGCCCCAGCATTTT.

The V gene is TRBV29-1, the J gene TRBJ2-1, with 8 bases that match TRBD2. The CDR3 totals 14 residues. Germline CDR1 reads SQVTM; CDR2 reads ANQGSEA. The V gene end was trimmed by 5 bases and the J gene end by 6 bases; junction bases not matched to a gene: 9. CDR3 bases: TGCAGCGTTTGGACGGGGGGGCAAGGCAATGAGCAGTTCTTC. Residues: CSVWTGGQGNEQFF.

This chain links TRBV7-8 with TRBJ1-1, with D possibly being TRBD1 (5 bases). The CDR3 sequence is 15 residues long. The V gene's germline CDR1 is SGHVS and CDR2 FQNEAQ. V was clipped by 5 bases and J by 4 bases, with 17 bases between them. CDR3 protein: CASSPRTQGGTEAFF. The CDR3 DNA reads TGTGCCAGCAGCCCCCGGACCCAGGGCGGCACTGAAGCTTTCTTT.

In its sample, this clone was seen a few times. The V gene is TRBV7-6, the J gene TRBJ2-2, with 7 nucleotides matching TRBD2. Per germline, CDR1 SGHVS and CDR2 FNYEAQ. The V segment lost 7 bases and the J segment 7 bases; nucleotides outside the gene matches: 12. The CDR3 consists of 15 residues. The CDR3 DNA reads TGTGCCAGCACACCGTGGGCGGGGGAGGACGGGGAGCTGTTTTTT. It translates to CASTPWAGEDGELFF.

The chain combines TRBV7-8 with TRBJ1-1; 7 bases align to TRBD1. Germline CDR1 reads SGHVS; CDR2 reads FQNEAQ. V was clipped by 1 base and J by 1 base; unmatched bases: 0. The CDR3 loop spans 14 amino acids. This CDR3 is CASSLDRGNTEAFF. CDR3 nucleotide sequence: TGTGCCAGCAGCTTAGACAGGGGGAACACTGAAGCTTTCTTT.

The chain carries TRBV6-1 and TRBJ2-1; weak D call: TRBD2 (5 bases). Trimming removed 3 bases at V and 6 bases at J, with 12 bases between. The germline V gene encodes CDR1 MNHNS and CDR2 SASEGT. The CDR3 totals 14 residues. The CDR3 region is CASSEFSRGNEQFF. The CDR3 DNA sequence: TGTGCCAGCAGTGAGTTTAGTCGGGGCAATGAGCAGTTCTTC.

This chain joins TRBV19 and TRBJ2-7, with D uncertain. Looked up from germline, CDR1 is LNHDA and CDR2 is SQIVND (reference sequence). The CDR3 totals 14 residues. The V gene lost 3 bases and the J gene lost 2 bases, with 11 bases spanning the gap. The CDR3 coding sequence is TGTGCCAGTAGTATTAGACTCTGCACCTACGAGCAGTACGTC. The encoded protein is CASSIRLCTYEQYV.

The chain is built from TRBV5-1 and TRBJ2-1, with a tentative D call TRBD2 (6 bases). Germline V gene lookup returns CDR1 SGHRS and CDR2 YFSETQ. The CDR3 is 14 residues long. Trimming shortened V by 4 bases and J by 3 bases, and 11 bases separated the two germline ends. CDR3 DNA sequence: TGCGCCAGCAGCCTGGGACTGGACTACAATGAGCAGTTCTTC. This encodes CASSLGLDYNEQFF.

This clone was detected only a few times. V is TRBV5-6 and J is TRBJ1-4, with D perhaps matching TRBD1 (6 bases). V was cut by 2 bases and J by 8 bases, with 19 bases left in between. The CDR3 loop spans 16 amino acids. Germline CDR1 reads SGHDT; CDR2 reads YYEEEE. The CDR3 here is CASSFLDGTYSEKLFF. The CDR3 DNA is TGTGCCAGCAGCTTTCTTGATGGGACATATTCCGAAAAACTGTTTTTT.

This clone was counted a few times. The V call is TRBV19, the J call TRBJ2-5, with 14 bases lining up with TRBD2. CDR1 LNHDA and CDR2 SQIVND come from the germline V gene (reference sequence). V lost 2 bases, J lost 1 base, and 6 bases stayed unmatched. The CDR3 contains 18 residues. DNA of the CDR3: TGTGCCAGTAGTATACGACTAGCGGGAGGGCCCGGCCAAGAGACCCAGTACTTC. This codes for CASSIRLAGGPGQETQYF. The whole variable domain, filled in from reference TRBV19 and TRBJ2-5, reads DGGITQSPKYLFRKEGQNVTLSCEQNLNHDAMYWYRQDPGQGLRLIYYSQIVNDFQKGDIAEGYSVSREKKESFPLTVTSAQKNPTAFYLCASSIRLAGGPGQETQYFGPGTRLLVL.

The chain uses TRBV9 and TRBJ2-1; 9 bases fit TRBD1. The CDR3 runs 16 residues. CDR1 is SGDLS and CDR2 is YYNGEE in the germline V gene. The trim removed 0 bases at V and 6 bases at J, leaving 7 bases unmatched. The CDR3 DNA reads as TGTGCCAGCAGCGTAGCTGTGGGACAGGGCTTCAATGAGCAGTTCTTC. This gives the protein CASSVAVGQGFNEQFF.

This clone was found a few times. The chain carries TRBV5-1 and TRBJ1-2; 7 bases line up with TRBD1. The CDR3 covers 15 residues. The junction had 8 bases not matched to a gene; V was cut back by 2 bases and J by 4 bases. Germline CDR1 SGHRS, CDR2 YFSETQ. The CDR3 sequence: CASSLGTAKSYGYTF. In nucleotides, the CDR3 is TGCGCCAGCAGCTTAGGGACAGCCAAATCCTATGGCTACACCTTC.

This clone occurred a few times. CDR3 region: CASSLVANTGELFF. The CDR3 coding sequence is TGTGCCAGTAGTCTGGTAGCGAACACCGGGGAGCTGTTTTTT. The V gene is TRBV19, the J gene TRBJ2-2; D gene uncertain. The CDR3 is 14 amino acids. CDR1 and CDR2 from the germline V gene are LNHDA and SQIVND (reference sequence). V was shortened by 5 bases and J by 0 bases, with 7 bases between the two germline ends.

The rearrangement links TRBV11-2 to TRBJ1-5; D unclear. The V end was cut by 0 bases, the J end by 2 bases, with 8 bases between. CDR1 is SGHAT and CDR2 is FQNNGV in the germline V gene. The CDR3 runs to 15 residues. In DNA form, the CDR3 reads TGTGCCAGCAGCTTAGAGGCAGCGGGCAATCAGCCCCAGCATTTT. It translates to CASSLEAAGNQPQHF.